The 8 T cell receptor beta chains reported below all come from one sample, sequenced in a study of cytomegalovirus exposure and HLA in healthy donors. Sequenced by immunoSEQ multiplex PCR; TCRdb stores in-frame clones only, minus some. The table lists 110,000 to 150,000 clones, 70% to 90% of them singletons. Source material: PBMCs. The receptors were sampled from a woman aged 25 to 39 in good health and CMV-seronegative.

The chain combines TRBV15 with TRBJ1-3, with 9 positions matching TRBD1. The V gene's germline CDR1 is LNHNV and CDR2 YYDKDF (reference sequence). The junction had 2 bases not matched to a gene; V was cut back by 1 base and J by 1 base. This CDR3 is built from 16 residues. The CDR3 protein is CATSRAGTGSGNTIYF. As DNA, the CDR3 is TGTGCCACCAGCAGAGCCGGGACAGGGTCTGGAAACACCATATATTTT.

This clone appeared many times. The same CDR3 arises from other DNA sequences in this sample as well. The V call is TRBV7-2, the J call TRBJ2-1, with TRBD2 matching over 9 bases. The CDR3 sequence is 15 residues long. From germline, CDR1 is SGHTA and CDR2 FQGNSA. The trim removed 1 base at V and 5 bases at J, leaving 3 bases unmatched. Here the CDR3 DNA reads TGTGCCAGCAGCTTAGGGCTAGCGGGGAACAATGAGCAGTTCTTC. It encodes CASSLGLAGNNEQFF. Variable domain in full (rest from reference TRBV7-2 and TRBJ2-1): GAGVSQSPSNKVTEKGKDVELRCDPISGHTALYWYRQSLGQGLEFLIYFQGNSAPDKSGLPSDRFSAERTGGSVSTLTIQRTQQEDSAVYLCASSLGLAGNNEQFFGPGTRLTVL.

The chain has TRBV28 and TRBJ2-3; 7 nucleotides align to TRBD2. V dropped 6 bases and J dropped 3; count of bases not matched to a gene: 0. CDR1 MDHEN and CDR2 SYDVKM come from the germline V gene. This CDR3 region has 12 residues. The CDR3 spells CASRGGTDTQYF. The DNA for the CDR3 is TGTGCCAGCAGGGGAGGGACAGATACGCAGTATTTT.

The CDR3 reads CASSLAYLRNEQFF. Written as DNA, the CDR3 is TGTGCCAGCAGCTTGGCCTATCTGAGGAATGAGCAGTTCTTC. The chain uses TRBV5-4 and TRBJ2-1; no clear D gene. There are 14 residues in the CDR3. Trimming removed 0 bases from V and 7 bases from J, with 11 bases in between. Per the germline V gene, CDR1 is SGHNT and CDR2 is YYREEE (reference sequence).

DNA for the CDR3: TGCGCCAGCAGTGGAAGGGCGGACAGGGAATACTATGGCTACACCTTC. It codes for CASSGRADREYYGYTF. The chain couples TRBV10-2 to TRBJ1-2, with 8 nucleotides matching TRBD1. Germline lookup yields CDR1 WSHSY and CDR2 SAAADI. The CDR3 runs 16 residues. With V trimmed by 4 bases and J by 3 bases, 10 bases remained unmatched.

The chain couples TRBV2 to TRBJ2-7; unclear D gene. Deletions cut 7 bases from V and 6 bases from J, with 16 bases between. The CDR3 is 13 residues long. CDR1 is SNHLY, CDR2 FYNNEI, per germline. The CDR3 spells CASTNQVGSEQYF. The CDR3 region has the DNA TGTGCCAGCACTAATCAGGTTGGAAGCGAGCAGTACTTC.

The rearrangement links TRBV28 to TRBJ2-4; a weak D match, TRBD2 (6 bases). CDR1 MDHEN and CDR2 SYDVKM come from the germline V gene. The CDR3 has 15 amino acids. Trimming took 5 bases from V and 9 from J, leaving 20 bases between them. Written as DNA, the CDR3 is TGTGCCAGCAGTCTTCCCGGGACCCGCGGGGTCATTCAGTACTTC. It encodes CASSLPGTRGVIQYF.

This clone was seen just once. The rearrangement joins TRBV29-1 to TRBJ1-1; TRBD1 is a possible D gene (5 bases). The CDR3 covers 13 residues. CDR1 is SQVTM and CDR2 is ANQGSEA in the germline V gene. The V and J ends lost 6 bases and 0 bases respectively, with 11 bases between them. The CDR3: CSVTTAMNTEAFF. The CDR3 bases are TGCAGCGTAACGACAGCAATGAACACTGAAGCTTTCTTT.